This TCR beta chain was found in a study of a mutant IDH1 vaccine in newly diagnosed glioma. The sample's time point: baseline, week 1 (first vaccination visit). As for treatment: pre-vaccination baseline after standard-of-care therapy. Trimming left V 2 bases short and J 6 bases short, with 13 bases between. CDR3 size: 14 residues. Looked up from germline, CDR1 is ENHRY and CDR2 is SYGVKD. The protocol was immunoSEQ multiplex PCR, while the TCRdb copy is restricted to in-frame clones and leaves out a portion. The sample consists of some 67,000 clones, more than 70% of them appearing once. This chain connects TRBV10-3 to TRBJ1-2; possible D gene TRBD1, 5 bases. Sequenced material: peripheral blood mononuclear cells (PBMCs), taken from a glioma patient treated with radiotherapy, temozolomide or both. The source is a woman aged 18-29 years with glioma. Some clones in this sample may be carry-over from other donors' samples. CDR3 nucleotides: TGTGCCATCAGTGAGGCAGTTGTCAGGGATGGCTACACCTTC. Protein product: CAISEAVVRDGYTF.